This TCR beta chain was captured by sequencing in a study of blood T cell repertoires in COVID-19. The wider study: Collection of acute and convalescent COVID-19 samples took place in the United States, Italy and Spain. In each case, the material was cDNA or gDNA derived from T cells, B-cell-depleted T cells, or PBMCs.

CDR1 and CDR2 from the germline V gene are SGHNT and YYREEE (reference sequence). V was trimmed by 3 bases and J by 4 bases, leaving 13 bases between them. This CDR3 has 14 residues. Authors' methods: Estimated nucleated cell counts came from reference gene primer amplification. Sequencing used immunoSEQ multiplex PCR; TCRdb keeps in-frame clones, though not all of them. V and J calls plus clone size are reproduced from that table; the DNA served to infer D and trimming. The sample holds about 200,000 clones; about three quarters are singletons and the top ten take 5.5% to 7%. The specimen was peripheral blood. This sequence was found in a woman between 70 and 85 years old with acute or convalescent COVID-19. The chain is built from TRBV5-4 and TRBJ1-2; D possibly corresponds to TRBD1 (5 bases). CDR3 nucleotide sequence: TGTGCCAGCAGCTCCAAGACAGACGTCTATGGCTACACCTTC. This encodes CASSSKTDVYGYTF.